The clone carrying this T cell receptor beta chain was recorded a few times. The antigen remains undetermined. The V end lost 1 base, the J end lost 5 bases, and 7 bases lay between the germline ends. Per the germline V gene, CDR1 is SGHRS and CDR2 is YFSETQ. This CDR3 has 13 residues. The sample comes from a study of blood T cells in healthy people across ages. Overall study findings and caveats: The authors considered diversity estimates from one million T cells to be underestimates.

The use of a sample-barcoded 5' primer and a J-beta primer mix characterized a second PCR of roughly 6 to 11 cycles. There were at least 3 million CDR3-containing paired-end reads obtained from each sample. TCRdb re-called the 5' RACE reads through MiXCR, storing one row per CDR3 protein. Seen here are over 950,000 distinct CDR3 sequences, 35% to 40% observed once, and the top ten hold over 10%. Source material: blood. The clonotype originates from a man aged 18 to 29 in good health. The gene calls are TRBV5-1 and TRBJ2-1, with D hard to call. The CDR3 protein is CASSLIDDNEQFF. CDR3 sequence (DNA): TGCGCCAGCAGCTTGATAGACGACAATGAGCAGTTCTTC.